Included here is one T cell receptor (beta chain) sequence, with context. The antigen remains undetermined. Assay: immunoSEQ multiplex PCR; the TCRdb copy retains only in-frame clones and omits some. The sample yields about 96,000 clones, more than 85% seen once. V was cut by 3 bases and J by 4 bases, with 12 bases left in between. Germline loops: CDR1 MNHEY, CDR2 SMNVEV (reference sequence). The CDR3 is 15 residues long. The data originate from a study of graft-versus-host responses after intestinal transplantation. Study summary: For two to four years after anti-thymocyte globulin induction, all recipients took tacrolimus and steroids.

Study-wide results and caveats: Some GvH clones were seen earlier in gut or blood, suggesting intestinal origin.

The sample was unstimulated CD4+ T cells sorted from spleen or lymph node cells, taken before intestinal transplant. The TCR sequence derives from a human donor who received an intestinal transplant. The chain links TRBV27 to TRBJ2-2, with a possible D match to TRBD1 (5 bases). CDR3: CASSLVPGITGELFF. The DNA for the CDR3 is TGTGCCAGCAGTTTGGTTCCAGGGATCACCGGGGAGCTGTTTTTT.